The 18 T cell receptor beta chains presented below share a single source sample, sequenced in a study of human thymus T cells. Corrective heart surgery yielded the resections from which the thymus tissue came. Here immunoSEQ multiplex PCR was the method, and the copy in TCRdb shows in-frame clones only, minus some. The sample includes roughly 120,000 clones, more than 90% seen only once; the top ten take around 0.022%. Sequences were obtained from thymus tissue. The source of these receptors is a boy under two years old with a congenital heart defect but otherwise immunologically healthy.

The rearrangement links TRBV6-5 to TRBJ1-2; D unresolved. Germline lookup yields CDR1 MNHEY and CDR2 SVGAGI. The CDR3 runs to 12 residues. The V and J ends lost 1 base and 3 bases respectively, with 3 bases between them. The CDR3 reads CASSYFDYGYTF. The CDR3, as DNA: TGTGCCAGCAGTTACTTCGACTATGGCTACACCTTC.

This chain joins TRBV7-9 and TRBJ2-3; 8 bases fit TRBD2. The CDR3 extends over 16 amino acids. V shed 3 bases and J 3 bases; nucleotides not matched to a gene: 8. Germline values: CDR1 SEHNR, CDR2 FQNEAQ (reference sequence). CDR3 DNA sequence: TGTGCCAGCAGCTTCACCCGGGGGGGGAGTACAGATACGCAGTATTTT. Translation gives CASSFTRGGSTDTQYF.

The chain employs TRBV5-1 and TRBJ2-5; a possible D gene is TRBD1 (6 bases). CDR1 is SGHRS, CDR2 YFSETQ, per germline. The CDR3 consists of 15 residues. V lost 3 bases and J 9 bases, leaving 21 bases between the germline ends. The CDR3 sequence: CASSSRGAGPMAQYF. The CDR3, as DNA: TGCGCCAGCAGCTCCAGGGGTGCAGGGCCTATGGCCCAGTACTTC. Supplemented by reference TRBV5-1 and TRBJ2-5, the full variable domain reads KAGVTQTPRYLIKTRGQQVTLSCSPISGHRSVSWYQQTPGQGLQFLFEYFSETQRNKGNFPGRFSGRQFSNSRSEMNVSTLELGDSALYLCASSSRGAGPMAQYFGPGTRLLVL.

The chain is built from TRBV27 and TRBJ1-4, with TRBD1 matching 7 bases. The CDR3 covers 14 residues. In germline, CDR1 is MNHEY, CDR2 SMNVEV (reference sequence). Trimming at V came to 8 bases and at J to 3 bases, leaving 6 bases not matched to a gene. The CDR3 DNA follows: TGTGCCAGCGGAGAGGGACAGCCTAATGAAAAACTGTTTTTT. Translated: CASGEGQPNEKLFF.

The gene calls are TRBV4-2 and TRBJ2-7, with 15 bases aligning to TRBD2. The CDR3 has 17 amino acids. The J segment lost 5 bases and the V segment lost 0 bases, leaving 5 bases of the junction unmatched. CDR1 and CDR2 (germline): LGHNA, YNFKEQ. The CDR3 nucleotides are TGTGCCAGCAGCCAAGATAAGGGACTAGCGGGGGGCCACGAGCAGTACTTC. Amino acids: CASSQDKGLAGGHEQYF.

The CDR3 bases are TGTGCCAGCAGTTTCCGGGACAGGGGGACTGAAGCTTTCTTT. Translated: CASSFRDRGTEAFF. The rearrangement joins TRBV25-1 to TRBJ1-1; 11 positions agree with TRBD1. Germline CDR1 and CDR2: MGHDK and SYGVNS. The junction had 4 bases not matched to a gene; V was cut back by 5 bases and J by 5 bases. The length of the CDR3 is 14 residues. Filled out from reference TRBV25-1 and TRBJ1-1, the complete variable domain reads EADIYQTPRYLVIGTGKKITLECSQTMGHDKMYWYQQDPGMELHLIHYSYGVNSTEKGDLSSESTVSRIRTEHFPLTLESARPSHTSQYLCASSFRDRGTEAFFGQGTRLTVV.

The CDR3 sequence is CASSYRYPPTLTDTQYF. CDR3 DNA: TGTGCCAGCAGCTATAGGTATCCCCCTACCCTCACAGATACGCAGTATTTT. The gene calls are TRBV7-9 and TRBJ2-3; D is ambiguous. Germline assignment: CDR1 SEHNR and CDR2 FQNEAQ (reference sequence). Trimming shortened V by 4 bases and J by 2 bases, and 19 bases separated the two germline ends. The CDR3 loop spans 17 amino acids.

The chain uses TRBV2 and TRBJ2-1, with TRBD2 identical over 15 bases. This CDR3 has 17 amino acids. Trimming at V came to 5 bases and at J to 15 bases, leaving 17 bases not matched to a gene. Germline-derived CDR1 and CDR2 are SNHLY and FYNNEI. The CDR3 sequence is CASSSCTWTSGGAGSFF. CDR3 coding DNA: TGTGCCAGCAGTTCCTGCACCTGGACTAGCGGGGGGGCCGGGTCGTTCTTC. The variable domain in full, with the rest retrieved from reference TRBV2 and TRBJ2-1, is EPEVTQTPSHQVTQMGQEVILRCVPISNHLYFYWYRQILGQKVEFLVSFYNNEISEKSEIFDDQFSVERPDGSNFTLKIRSTKLEDSAMYFCASSSCTWTSGGAGSFFGPGTRLTVL.

The rearrangement uses TRBV5-1 and TRBJ2-7, with TRBD1 matching over 7 bases. The CDR3 covers 15 residues. With V trimmed by 4 bases and J by 2 bases, 9 bases remained unmatched. CDR1 SGHRS and CDR2 YFSETQ come from the germline V gene. This CDR3 is CASSGGQAFAYEQYF. The CDR3 DNA sequence: TGCGCCAGCAGCGGTGGACAGGCTTTCGCCTACGAGCAGTACTTC. The complete variable domain, with remaining parts taken from reference TRBV5-1 and TRBJ2-7, reads KAGVTQTPRYLIKTRGQQVTLSCSPISGHRSVSWYQQTPGQGLQFLFEYFSETQRNKGNFPGRFSGRQFSNSRSEMNVSTLELGDSALYLCASSGGQAFAYEQYFGPGTRLTVT.

The V gene is TRBV2, the J gene TRBJ2-3, with D perhaps matching TRBD2 (6 bases). The V end was cut by 6 bases, the J end by 1 base, with 14 bases between. The CDR3 consists of 15 residues. Germline V gene lookup returns CDR1 SNHLY and CDR2 FYNNEI. Here the CDR3 reads CASRPPGGGTDTQYF. DNA of the CDR3: TGTGCCAGCAGGCCACCTGGCGGGGGCACAGATACGCAGTATTTT.

The chain has TRBV25-1 and TRBJ2-2, with D hard to call. Trimming stripped 5 bases from V and 1 base from J, with 8 bases between. CDR1 is MGHDK and CDR2 is SYGVNS in the germline V gene. This CDR3 comprises 14 residues. The CDR3 DNA follows: TGTGCCAGCAGTTATAGACTGAACACCGGGGAGCTGTTTTTT. Amino acids: CASSYRLNTGELFF. Using reference TRBV25-1 and TRBJ2-2 for the parts outside the CDR3, the full variable domain is EADIYQTPRYLVIGTGKKITLECSQTMGHDKMYWYQQDPGMELHLIHYSYGVNSTEKGDLSSESTVSRIRTEHFPLTLESARPSHTSQYLCASSYRLNTGELFFGEGSRLTVL.

To note about this clone: One junction end does not reproduce the germline sequence, and a read error may be involved. The chain employs TRBV11-2 and TRBJ2-7; D may be TRBD1 (6 bases). CDR1 is SGHAT and CDR2 is FQNNGV in the germline V gene. The CDR3 runs to 14 residues. CDR3: CASTLQGRSYEQYF. DNA of the CDR3: TGTGCCAGCACCTTACAGGGCCGCTCCTACGAGCAGTACTTC.

V is TRBV15 and J is TRBJ1-2; no clear D. V lost 3 bases and J 4 bases, leaving 15 bases between the germline ends. The CDR3 covers 15 residues. CDR1 and CDR2 (germline): LNHNV, YYDKDF (reference sequence). The CDR3 spells CATSSPGDGRYGYTF. CDR3 DNA sequence: TGTGCCACCAGCAGCCCAGGAGATGGGCGCTATGGCTACACCTTC. The whole variable domain, filled in from reference TRBV15 and TRBJ1-2, reads DAMVIQNPRYQVTQFGKPVTLSCSQTLNHNVMYWYQQKSSQAPKLLFHYYDKDFNNEADTPDNFQSRRPNTSFCFLDIRSPGLGDTAMYLCATSSPGDGRYGYTFGSGTRLTVV.

This CDR3 reads CASSCELAGGLEQFF. The CDR3 DNA reads TGTGCCAGCAGTTGCGAACTAGCGGGGGGGCTCGAGCAGTTCTTC. V and J are TRBV6-5 and TRBJ2-1; TRBD2 matches 13 bases. CDR3 size: 15 residues. With 4 bases clipped from V and 10 bases from J, the junction kept 7 bases outside the gene matches. Germline CDR1 MNHEY, CDR2 SVGAGI.

This clone was detected once. This rearrangement joins TRBV6-5 to TRBJ2-1, with D possibly TRBD2 on 5 matching bases. V lost 2 bases, J lost 1 base, and 12 bases lay in between. The CDR3 sequence is 16 residues long. Per germline, CDR1 MNHEY and CDR2 SVGAGI. CDR3 bases: TGTGCCAGCAGTTACGCCCGCTCGGGGTCCTACAATGAGCAGTTCTTC. This sequence encodes CASSYARSGSYNEQFF.

This chain connects TRBV28 to TRBJ2-3; TRBD2 agrees at 12 bases. J gave up 3 bases and V 8 bases, and 9 bases lay outside the gene matches. Germline loops: CDR1 MDHEN, CDR2 SYDVKM. This CDR3 region has 16 residues. CDR3 sequence reads: CASPPLTSGRTDTQYF. The CDR3 DNA reads as TGTGCCAGCCCCCCCTTGACTAGCGGGAGAACAGATACGCAGTATTTT.

The chain couples TRBV14 to TRBJ1-2, with D unresolved. The CDR3 covers 13 residues. The ends were cut back, 0 bases at V and 4 bases at J, with 6 bases in the middle. CDR1 SGHDN and CDR2 FVKESK come from the germline V gene. The CDR3 DNA reads TGTGCCAGCAGCCAAGAGGGATTCTATGGCTACACCTTC. Translation: CASSQEGFYGYTF.

This clone was observed a single time. The CDR3 bases are TGTGCCAGCAGCGCAGCCGGGACTAGAAGGTCCGATACGCAGTATTTT. It translates to CASSAAGTRRSDTQYF. This chain joins TRBV7-2 and TRBJ2-3; 8 bases line up with TRBD2. J lost 6 bases, V lost 5 bases, and 13 bases had no gene match. Per germline, CDR1 SGHTA and CDR2 FQGNSA. The CDR3 spans 16 residues.